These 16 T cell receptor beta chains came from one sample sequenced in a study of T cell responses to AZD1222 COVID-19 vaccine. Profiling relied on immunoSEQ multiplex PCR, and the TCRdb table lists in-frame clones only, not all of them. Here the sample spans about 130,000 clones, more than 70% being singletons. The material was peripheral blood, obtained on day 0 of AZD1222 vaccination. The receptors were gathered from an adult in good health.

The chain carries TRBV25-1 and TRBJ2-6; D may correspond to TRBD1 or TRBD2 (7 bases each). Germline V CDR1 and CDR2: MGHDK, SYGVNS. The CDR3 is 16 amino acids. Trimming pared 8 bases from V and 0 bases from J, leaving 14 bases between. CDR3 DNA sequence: TGTGCCAGCGGGGGGGACAGCTCCTCTGGGGCCAACGTCCTGACTTTC. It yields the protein CASGGDSSSGANVLTF.

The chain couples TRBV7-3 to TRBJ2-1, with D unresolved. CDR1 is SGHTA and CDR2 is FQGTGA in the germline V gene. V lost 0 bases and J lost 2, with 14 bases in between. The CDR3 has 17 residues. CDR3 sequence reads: CASSLTGGTATYNEQFF. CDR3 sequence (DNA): TGTGCCAGCAGCTTAACGGGCGGAACTGCTACCTACAATGAGCAGTTCTTC.

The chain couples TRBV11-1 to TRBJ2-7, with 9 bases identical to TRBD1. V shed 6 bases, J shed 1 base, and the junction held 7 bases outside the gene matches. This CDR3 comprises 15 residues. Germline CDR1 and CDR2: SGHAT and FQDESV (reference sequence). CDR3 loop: CASSKTGGRSYEQYF. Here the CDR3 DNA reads TGTGCCAGCAGTAAAACAGGGGGCAGGTCCTACGAGCAGTACTTC.

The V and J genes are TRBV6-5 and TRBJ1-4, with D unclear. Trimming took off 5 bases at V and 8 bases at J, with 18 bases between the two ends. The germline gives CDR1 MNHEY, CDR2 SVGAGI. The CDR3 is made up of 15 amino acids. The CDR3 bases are TGTGCCAGCAGTCCTTCTCGACACGGCGGAGAAAAACTGTTTTTT. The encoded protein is CASSPSRHGGEKLFF.

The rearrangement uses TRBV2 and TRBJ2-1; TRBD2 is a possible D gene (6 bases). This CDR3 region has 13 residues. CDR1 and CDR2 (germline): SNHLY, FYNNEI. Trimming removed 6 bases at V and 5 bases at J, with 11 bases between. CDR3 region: CASREGRDNEQFF. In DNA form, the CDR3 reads TGTGCCAGCAGGGAGGGCCGGGACAATGAGCAGTTCTTC. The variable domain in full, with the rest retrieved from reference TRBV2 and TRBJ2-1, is EPEVTQTPSHQVTQMGQEVILRCVPISNHLYFYWYRQILGQKVEFLVSFYNNEISEKSEIFDDQFSVERPDGSNFTLKIRSTKLEDSAMYFCASREGRDNEQFFGPGTRLTVL.

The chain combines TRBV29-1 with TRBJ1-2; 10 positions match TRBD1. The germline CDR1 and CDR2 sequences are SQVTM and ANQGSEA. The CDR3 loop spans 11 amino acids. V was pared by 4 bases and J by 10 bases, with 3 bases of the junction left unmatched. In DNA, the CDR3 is TGCAGCGTTGCTGGACAGGGGGTCTACACCTTC. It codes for CSVAGQGVYTF.

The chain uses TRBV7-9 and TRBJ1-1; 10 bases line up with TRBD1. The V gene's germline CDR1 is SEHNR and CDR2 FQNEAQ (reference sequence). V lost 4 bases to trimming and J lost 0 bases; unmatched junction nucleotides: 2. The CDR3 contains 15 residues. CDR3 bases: TGTGCCAGCAGCTCGACAGGGGGCGTGAACACTGAAGCTTTCTTT. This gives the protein CASSSTGGVNTEAFF.

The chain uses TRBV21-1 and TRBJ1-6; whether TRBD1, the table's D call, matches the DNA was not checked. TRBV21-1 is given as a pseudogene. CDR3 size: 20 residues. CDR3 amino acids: CASSNPSGWDTRSYNSPLHF. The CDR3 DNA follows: TGTGCCAGCAGCAACCCAAGCGGTTGGGACACCCGCTCCTATAATTCACCCCTCCACTTT.

Here the CDR3 reads CASRPQSEAFF. The CDR3 nucleotides are TGTGCCAGCAGGCCCCAGAGTGAAGCTTTCTTT. The chain employs TRBV6-5 and TRBJ1-1, with D unclear. V lost 6 bases and J 7 bases, leaving 9 bases between the germline ends. Germline-derived CDR1 and CDR2 are MNHEY and SVGAGI. CDR3 size: 11 residues.

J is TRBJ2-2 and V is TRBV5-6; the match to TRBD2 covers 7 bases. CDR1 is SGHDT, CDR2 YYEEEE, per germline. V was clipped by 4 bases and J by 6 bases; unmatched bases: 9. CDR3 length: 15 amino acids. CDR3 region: CASSLSGVLAGELFF. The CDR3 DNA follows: TGTGCCAGCAGCCTGAGCGGGGTACTTGCCGGGGAGCTGTTTTTT. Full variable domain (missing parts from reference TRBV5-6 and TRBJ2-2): DAGVTQSPTHLIKTRGQQVTLRCSPKSGHDTVSWYQQALGQGPQFIFQYYEEEERQRGNFPDRFSGHQFPNYSSELNVNALLLGDSALYLCASSLSGVLAGELFFGEGSRLTVL.

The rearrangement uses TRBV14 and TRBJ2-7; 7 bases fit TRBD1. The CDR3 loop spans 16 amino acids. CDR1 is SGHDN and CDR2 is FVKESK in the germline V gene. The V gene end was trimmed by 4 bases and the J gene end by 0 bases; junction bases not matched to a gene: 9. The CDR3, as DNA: TGTGCCAGCAGCCTTTCTTGGGGACAGCTCTCCTACGAGCAGTACTTC. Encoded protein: CASSLSWGQLSYEQYF.

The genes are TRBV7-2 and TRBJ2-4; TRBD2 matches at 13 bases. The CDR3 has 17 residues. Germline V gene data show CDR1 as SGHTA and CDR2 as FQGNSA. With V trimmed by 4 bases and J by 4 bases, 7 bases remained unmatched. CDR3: CASSSRTSGSLKNIQYF. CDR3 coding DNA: TGTGCCAGCAGCTCCCGGACTAGCGGGAGCCTTAAAAACATTCAGTACTTC.

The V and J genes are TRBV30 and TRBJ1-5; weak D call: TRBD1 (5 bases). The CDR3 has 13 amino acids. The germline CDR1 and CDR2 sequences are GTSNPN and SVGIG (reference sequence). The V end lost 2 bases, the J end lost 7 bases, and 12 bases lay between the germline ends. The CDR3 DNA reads TGTGCCTGGAGTATCGGGGGGAACCAGCCCCAGCATTTT. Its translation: CAWSIGGNQPQHF.

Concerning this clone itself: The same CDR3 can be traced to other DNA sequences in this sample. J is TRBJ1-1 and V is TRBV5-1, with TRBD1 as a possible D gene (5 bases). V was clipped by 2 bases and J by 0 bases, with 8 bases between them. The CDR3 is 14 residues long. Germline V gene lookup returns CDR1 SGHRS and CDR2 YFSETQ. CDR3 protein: CASSLQAMNTEAFF. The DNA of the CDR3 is TGCGCCAGCAGCTTACAGGCTATGAACACTGAAGCTTTCTTT. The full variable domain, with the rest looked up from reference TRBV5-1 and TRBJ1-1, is KAGVTQTPRYLIKTRGQQVTLSCSPISGHRSVSWYQQTPGQGLQFLFEYFSETQRNKGNFPGRFSGRQFSNSRSEMNVSTLELGDSALYLCASSLQAMNTEAFFGQGTRLTVV.

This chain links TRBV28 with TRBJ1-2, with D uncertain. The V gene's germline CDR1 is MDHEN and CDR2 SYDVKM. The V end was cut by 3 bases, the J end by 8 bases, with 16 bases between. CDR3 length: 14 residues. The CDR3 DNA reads TGTGCCAGCAGTTTGGAGTCTCTGGGCGGGGGCTACACCTTC. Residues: CASSLESLGGGYTF.

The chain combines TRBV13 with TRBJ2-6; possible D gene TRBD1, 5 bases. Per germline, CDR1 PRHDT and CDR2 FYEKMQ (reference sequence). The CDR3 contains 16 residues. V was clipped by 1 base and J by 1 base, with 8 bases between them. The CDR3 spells CASSLARDSGANVLTF. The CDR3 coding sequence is TGTGCCAGCAGCTTAGCCAGGGATTCTGGGGCCAACGTCCTGACTTTC.